The sequence of this TCR beta chain was determined in a study of shared clonotypes between healthy human individuals. Study background: The plates for each donor numbered three CD4 naive, three CD4 memory, two CD8 naive and one CD8 memory.

Trimming removed 1 base from V and 3 bases from J, with 6 bases in between. Germline assignment: CDR1 KGHSH and CDR2 LQKENI. CDR3 length: 13 residues. For every subset, genomic DNA was evenly distributed across several immunoSEQ plates. As handled by the study authors: Filtering was not the same, since immunoSEQ gave junction-only sequences without quality scores. Sequencing used immunoSEQ multiplex PCR; TCRdb keeps in-frame clones, though not all of them. Clone size and the V and J calls come from that table; the DNA yielded D and trimming. Among about 1 million clones listed, 60% to 80% were seen once.

The sample comprised memory CD4+ T cells sorted from blood. As for subset: CD45RA-negative fraction. The chain is built from TRBV18 and TRBJ1-2; D is unclear. The sequence came from a man younger than 30 in good health. The chain's CDR3 is CASSPQDYYGYTF. The CDR3 DNA sequence: TGTGCCAGCTCACCACAGGACTACTATGGCTACACCTTC.